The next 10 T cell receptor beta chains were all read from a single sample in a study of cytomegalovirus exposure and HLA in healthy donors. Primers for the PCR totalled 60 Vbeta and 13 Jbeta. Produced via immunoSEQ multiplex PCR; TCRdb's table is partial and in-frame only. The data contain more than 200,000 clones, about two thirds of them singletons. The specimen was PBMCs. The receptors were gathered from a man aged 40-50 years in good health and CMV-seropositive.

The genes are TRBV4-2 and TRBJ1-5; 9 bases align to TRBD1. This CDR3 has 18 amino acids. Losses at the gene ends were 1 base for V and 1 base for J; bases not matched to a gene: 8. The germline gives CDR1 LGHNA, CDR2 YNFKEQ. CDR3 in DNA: TGTGCCAGCAGCCAAGTGGATCTTGGACAGGGGAGCAATCAGCCCCAGCATTTT. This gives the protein CASSQVDLGQGSNQPQHF.

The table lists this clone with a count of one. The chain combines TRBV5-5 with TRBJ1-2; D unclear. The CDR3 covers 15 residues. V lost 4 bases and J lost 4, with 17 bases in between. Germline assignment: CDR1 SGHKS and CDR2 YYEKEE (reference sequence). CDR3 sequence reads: CASSSWSQGGYGYTF. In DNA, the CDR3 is TGTGCCAGCAGCAGCTGGAGCCAAGGCGGCTATGGCTACACCTTC. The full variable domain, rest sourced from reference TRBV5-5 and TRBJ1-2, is DAGVTQSPTHLIKTRGQQVTLRCSPISGHKSVSWYQQVLGQGPQFIFQYYEKEERGRGNFPDRFSARQFPNYSSELNVNALLLGDSALYLCASSSWSQGGYGYTFGSGTRLTVV.

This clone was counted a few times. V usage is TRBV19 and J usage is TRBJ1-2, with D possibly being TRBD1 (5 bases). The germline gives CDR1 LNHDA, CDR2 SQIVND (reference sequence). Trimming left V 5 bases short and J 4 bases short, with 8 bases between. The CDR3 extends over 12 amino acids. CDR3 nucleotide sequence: TGTGCCAGTAGTCCGACAGCCTATGGCTACACCTTC. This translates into CASSPTAYGYTF.

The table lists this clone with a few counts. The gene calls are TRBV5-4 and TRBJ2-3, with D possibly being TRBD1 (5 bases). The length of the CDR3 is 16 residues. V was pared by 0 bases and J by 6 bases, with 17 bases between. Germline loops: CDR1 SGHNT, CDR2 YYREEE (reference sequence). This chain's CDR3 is CASSLASRRTIDTQYF. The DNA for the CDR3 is TGTGCCAGCAGCTTGGCAAGTCGAAGGACAATTGATACGCAGTATTTT.

CDR3 nucleotides: TGCGCCAGCAGCCAAGATAGCAGCGGGCCATTCAATGAGCAGTTCTTC. It encodes CASSQDSSGPFNEQFF. The chain couples TRBV4-3 to TRBJ2-1; D may be TRBD2 (6 bases). Trimming pared 0 bases from V and 6 bases from J, leaving 15 bases between. CDR3 length equals 16 residues. CDR1 LGHNA and CDR2 YSLEER come from the germline V gene.

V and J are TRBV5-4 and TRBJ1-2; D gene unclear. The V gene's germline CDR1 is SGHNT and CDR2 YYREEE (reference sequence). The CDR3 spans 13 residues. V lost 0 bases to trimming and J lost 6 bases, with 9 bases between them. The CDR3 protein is CASSLGQEDGYTF. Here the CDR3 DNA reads TGTGCCAGCAGCTTGGGGCAGGAGGATGGCTACACCTTC.

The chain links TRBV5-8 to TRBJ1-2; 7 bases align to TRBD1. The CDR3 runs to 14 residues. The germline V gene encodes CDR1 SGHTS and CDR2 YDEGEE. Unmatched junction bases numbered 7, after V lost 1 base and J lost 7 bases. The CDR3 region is CASSLIGQVSGYTF. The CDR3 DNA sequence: TGTGCCAGCAGCTTGATTGGACAGGTCTCTGGCTACACCTTC.

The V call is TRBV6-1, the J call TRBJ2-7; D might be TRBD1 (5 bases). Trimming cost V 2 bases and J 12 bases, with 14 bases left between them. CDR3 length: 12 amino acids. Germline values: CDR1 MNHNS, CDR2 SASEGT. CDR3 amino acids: CASSESKGRTYF. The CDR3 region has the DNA TGTGCCAGCAGTGAATCTAAGGGGCGCACGTACTTC.

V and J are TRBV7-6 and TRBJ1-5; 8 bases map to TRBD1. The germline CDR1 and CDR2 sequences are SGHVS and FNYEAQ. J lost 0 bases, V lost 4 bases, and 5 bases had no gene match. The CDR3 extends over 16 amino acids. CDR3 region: CASSSGTGDSNQPQHF. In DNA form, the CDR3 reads TGTGCCAGCAGCTCCGGGACAGGAGATAGCAATCAGCCCCAGCATTTT.

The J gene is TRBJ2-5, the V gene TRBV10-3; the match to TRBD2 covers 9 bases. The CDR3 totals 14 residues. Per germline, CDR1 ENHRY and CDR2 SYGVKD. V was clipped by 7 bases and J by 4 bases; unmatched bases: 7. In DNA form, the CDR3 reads TGTGCCATCAAGGCAGCGGGGGGTGGAGAGACCCAGTACTTC. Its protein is CAIKAAGGGETQYF.